Below are 29 T cell receptor beta chains sequenced from a single sample in a study of blood T cell repertoires in COVID-19. Measured with immunoSEQ multiplex PCR; TCRdb has only the in-frame clones, and not every one. The table has around 370,000 clones, 90% seen once; the top ten hold 6.5%. Sequenced input: peripheral blood. The receptors shown here come from a man between 18 and 35 years old with active or convalescent COVID-19.

This clone was seen a few times. The V and J genes are TRBV7-8 and TRBJ1-4; D unresolved. Per germline, CDR1 SGHVS and CDR2 FQNEAQ. Trimming stripped 5 bases from V and 0 bases from J, with 10 bases between. This CDR3 has 15 amino acids. The CDR3 DNA follows: TGTGCCAGCAGCCATGAGTTTGCAACTAATGAAAAACTGTTTTTT. Its protein product is CASSHEFATNEKLFF.

The rearrangement joins TRBV15 to TRBJ2-3, with D possibly TRBD1 on 5 matching bases. From germline, CDR1 is LNHNV and CDR2 YYDKDF (reference sequence). The CDR3 is made up of 16 amino acids. The V and J ends lost 1 base and 0 bases respectively, with 11 bases between them. The DNA for the CDR3 is TGTGCCACCAGCAGAGTCGGACATAAGAGCACAGATACGCAGTATTTT. Amino acids: CATSRVGHKSTDTQYF. Complete variable domain (other parts from reference TRBV15 and TRBJ2-3): DAMVIQNPRYQVTQFGKPVTLSCSQTLNHNVMYWYQQKSSQAPKLLFHYYDKDFNNEADTPDNFQSRRPNTSFCFLDIRSPGLGDTAMYLCATSRVGHKSTDTQYFGPGTRLTVL.

This clone showed up just once. The chain links TRBV5-1 to TRBJ1-1; the D is unclear. This CDR3 spans 17 amino acids. In germline, CDR1 is SGHRS, CDR2 YFSETQ. Trimming left V 4 bases short and J 1 base short, with 20 bases between. CDR3 DNA sequence: TGCGCCAGCAGCGCGACCTTCCGACGGAGAAGGAACACTGAAGCTTTCTTT. This translates into CASSATFRRRRNTEAFF. Looking up the rest from reference TRBV5-1 and TRBJ1-1 gives the full variable domain: KAGVTQTPRYLIKTRGQQVTLSCSPISGHRSVSWYQQTPGQGLQFLFEYFSETQRNKGNFPGRFSGRQFSNSRSEMNVSTLELGDSALYLCASSATFRRRRNTEAFFGQGTRLTVV.

The gene calls are TRBV9 and TRBJ2-1, with D maybe TRBD1 (5 bases). Germline CDR1 SGDLS, CDR2 YYNGEE. The CDR3 has 15 residues. The V end lost 0 bases, the J end lost 7 bases, and 14 bases lay between the germline ends. The CDR3 loop reads CASSVDSGFENEQFF. CDR3 bases: TGTGCCAGCAGCGTAGACTCAGGGTTCGAGAATGAGCAGTTCTTC.

This clone has a single count. J is TRBJ1-5 and V is TRBV29-1, with D hard to call. V dropped 4 bases and J dropped 3 bases, with 10 bases sitting between them. The germline gives CDR1 SQVTM, CDR2 ANQGSEA. The CDR3 is 13 residues long. The CDR3 DNA reads as TGCAGCGTTGTTTTCGGGTCCAATCAGCCCCAGCATTTT. This encodes CSVVFGSNQPQHF.

The J gene is TRBJ1-1, the V gene TRBV7-3; D possibly corresponds to TRBD1 (6 bases). Trimming removed 2 bases at V and 1 base at J, with 8 bases between. The CDR3 extends over 14 amino acids. Germline V gene lookup returns CDR1 SGHTA and CDR2 FQGTGA. CDR3 residues: CASSLLGGNTEAFF. In nucleotides, the CDR3 is TGTGCCAGCAGCTTACTAGGGGGGAACACTGAAGCTTTCTTT.

The count of this clone is one. The chain has TRBV18 and TRBJ1-4, with unresolved D. V was cut by 4 bases and J by 3 bases, with 9 bases left in between. CDR3 length equals 14 residues. Germline CDR1 KGHSH, CDR2 LQKENI. CDR3 amino acids: CASSLGWPNEKLFF. CDR3 DNA sequence: TGTGCCAGCTCACTTGGCTGGCCTAATGAAAAACTGTTTTTT.

Only a few counts were recorded for this clone. This sequence joins TRBV9 and TRBJ2-1; D perhaps matches TRBD2 (6 bases). Germline lookup yields CDR1 SGDLS and CDR2 YYNGEE. The CDR3 runs 14 residues. The V end lost 6 bases, the J end lost 8 bases, and 18 bases lay between the germline ends. This CDR3 is CASTIGGNGDEQFF. DNA of the CDR3: TGTGCCAGCACGATCGGCGGGAATGGGGATGAGCAGTTCTTC.

The rearrangement joins TRBV7-9 to TRBJ2-1; a weak D match, TRBD1 (5 bases). The ends were cut back, 2 bases at V and 6 bases at J, with 17 bases in the middle. CDR3 length: 16 amino acids. In germline, CDR1 is SEHNR, CDR2 FQNEAQ (reference sequence). The CDR3 sequence: CASSLPGKIAVNEQFF. The CDR3 DNA sequence: TGTGCCAGCAGCTTACCAGGGAAAATAGCAGTCAATGAGCAGTTCTTC. The whole variable domain, remainder taken from reference TRBV7-9 and TRBJ2-1, is DTGVSQNPRHKITKRGQNVTFRCDPISEHNRLYWYRQTLGQGPEFLTYFQNEAQLEKSRLLSDRFSAERPKGSFSTLEIQRTEQGDSAMYLCASSLPGKIAVNEQFFGPGTRLTVL.

V is TRBV5-1 and J is TRBJ2-7; D possibly corresponds to TRBD1 (6 bases). Deletions cut 1 base from V and 6 bases from J, with 14 bases between. This CDR3 has 14 residues. Germline V gene lookup returns CDR1 SGHRS and CDR2 YFSETQ. The CDR3 bases are TGCGCCAGCAGCTTGCCCCAGGTAGGGGGCGAGCAGTACTTC. Protein: CASSLPQVGGEQYF. Full variable domain (remainder filled in from reference TRBV5-1 and TRBJ2-7): KAGVTQTPRYLIKTRGQQVTLSCSPISGHRSVSWYQQTPGQGLQFLFEYFSETQRNKGNFPGRFSGRQFSNSRSEMNVSTLELGDSALYLCASSLPQVGGEQYFGPGTRLTVT.

The V and J genes are TRBV18 and TRBJ2-7; TRBD1 might be the D (5 bases). The CDR3 sequence is 14 residues long. Germline V gene data show CDR1 as KGHSH and CDR2 as LQKENI. Deletions cut 4 bases from V and 6 bases from J, with 16 bases between. The CDR3 sequence is CASSQDNQGVEQYF. The CDR3 DNA follows: TGTGCCAGCTCACAAGATAATCAGGGCGTCGAGCAGTACTTC.

The chain combines TRBV14 with TRBJ1-1; no clear D. The V and J ends lost 5 bases and 1 base respectively, with 8 bases between them. The germline V gene encodes CDR1 SGHDN and CDR2 FVKESK. The CDR3 sequence is 13 residues long. CDR3 loop: CASSSQENTEAFF. The CDR3 DNA reads as TGTGCCAGCAGCTCTCAGGAGAACACTGAAGCTTTCTTT.

This sequence joins TRBV6-5 and TRBJ2-7, with TRBD1 matching 11 bases. V lost 6 bases and J lost 3; bases outside the gene matches: 7. The CDR3 has 15 residues. The V gene's germline CDR1 is MNHEY and CDR2 SVGAGI. The CDR3 DNA sequence: TGTGCCAGCAGGAGGGGGACAGGGGGGGACTACGAGCAGTACTTC. Protein sequence: CASRRGTGGDYEQYF.

The chain couples TRBV9 to TRBJ1-2; 7 nucleotides line up with TRBD1. J was trimmed by 7 bases and V by 0 bases; bases with no gene match: 6. CDR1 SGDLS and CDR2 YYNGEE come from the germline V gene. The CDR3 runs to 14 residues. CDR3 in DNA: TGTGCCAGCAGCGTAGCTGAGGGGGCGGGTGGCTACACCTTC. Translation: CASSVAEGAGGYTF.

The chain recombines TRBV5-8 with TRBJ2-3; D may be TRBD2 (6 bases). The length of the CDR3 is 15 residues. The germline V and J ends were trimmed by 4 bases and 2 bases, with 14 bases remaining between them. In germline, CDR1 is SGHTS, CDR2 YDEGEE. The DNA for the CDR3 is TGTGCCAGCAGCCGGGGGAGACTGGACACAGATACGCAGTATTTT. This codes for CASSRGRLDTDTQYF.

V gene TRBV2 combines with J gene TRBJ2-2; 10 nucleotides agree with TRBD2. Germline CDR1 and CDR2: SNHLY and FYNNEI. The CDR3 contains 18 residues. The J segment lost 4 bases and the V segment lost 0 bases, leaving 8 bases of the junction unmatched. CDR3: CASSEALPSGGLTGELFF. For the CDR3, the DNA is TGTGCCAGCAGTGAAGCGCTGCCTAGCGGGGGTCTCACCGGGGAGCTGTTTTTT.

The chain couples TRBV6-5 to TRBJ1-3; D gene ambiguous. The CDR3 consists of 14 residues. In germline, CDR1 is MNHEY, CDR2 SVGAGI. Trimming took off 6 bases at V and 0 bases at J, with 9 bases between the two ends. In nucleotides, the CDR3 is TGTGCCAGCAGCTTACACCTCTCTGGAAACACCATATATTTT. It encodes CASSLHLSGNTIYF.

A single count supports this clone. The V call is TRBV24-1, the J call TRBJ2-3, with 9 bases lining up with TRBD1. The CDR3 runs 16 residues. Unmatched junction bases numbered 6, after V lost 1 base and J lost 5 bases. Germline V gives CDR1 KGHDR, CDR2 SFDVKD. The CDR3 nucleotides read TGTGCCACCAGTGATTTCCCGGGACAGGGTAGAGATACGCAGTATTTT. As protein: CATSDFPGQGRDTQYF.

J is TRBJ1-1 and V is TRBV7-8; D is unresolved. The V gene lost 3 bases and the J gene lost 7 bases, with 6 bases spanning the gap. Germline CDR1 reads SGHVS; CDR2 reads FQNEAQ. The CDR3 totals 11 residues. DNA of the CDR3: TGTGCCAGCAGCTTCTTAAATGAAGCTTTCTTT. This gives the protein CASSFLNEAFF.

V usage is TRBV5-1 and J usage is TRBJ2-5; TRBD2 is a possible D gene (6 bases). The CDR3 extends over 16 amino acids. Germline V lookup: CDR1 SGHRS, CDR2 YFSETQ. V lost 0 bases and J 5 bases, leaving 17 bases between the germline ends. The DNA for the CDR3 is TGCGCCAGCAGCTTGGCTTTGGGGGGATCAGGGGAGACCCAGTACTTC. Translation: CASSLALGGSGETQYF. The full variable domain, in which reference TRBV5-1 and TRBJ2-5 provide the parts outside the CDR3, is KAGVTQTPRYLIKTRGQQVTLSCSPISGHRSVSWYQQTPGQGLQFLFEYFSETQRNKGNFPGRFSGRQFSNSRSEMNVSTLELGDSALYLCASSLALGGSGETQYFGPGTRLLVL.

The chain has TRBV24-1 and TRBJ2-5, with D possibly TRBD1 on 6 matching bases. CDR1 KGHDR and CDR2 SFDVKD come from the germline V gene. Trimming removed 4 bases from V and 2 bases from J, with 10 bases in between. The CDR3 loop spans 14 amino acids. CDR3 in amino acids: CATSEQTGQETQYF. The DNA for the CDR3 is TGTGCCACCAGTGAACAAACAGGGCAAGAGACCCAGTACTTC.

The chain joins TRBV27 to TRBJ2-3; a possible D gene is TRBD1 (6 bases). V was trimmed by 4 bases and J by 5 bases, leaving 16 bases between them. Germline assignment: CDR1 MNHEY and CDR2 SMNVEV (reference sequence). This CDR3 spans 15 amino acids. The CDR3 region is CASSSPPATGDTQYF. The CDR3, as DNA: TGTGCCAGCAGTTCCCCTCCCGCGACAGGAGATACGCAGTATTTT.

This clone was counted once. The rearrangement uses TRBV2 and TRBJ2-3; possible D gene TRBD2, 5 bases. Germline CDR1 is SNHLY and CDR2 is FYNNEI. The CDR3 covers 15 residues. V was cut by 6 bases and J by 2 bases, with 15 bases left in between. As DNA, the CDR3 is TGTGCCAGCAGCCCCGGTGGGAGTTACACAGATACGCAGTATTTT. This gives the protein CASSPGGSYTDTQYF.

V is TRBV7-9 and J is TRBJ2-2; D call uncertain. Germline lookup yields CDR1 SEHNR and CDR2 FQNEAQ (reference sequence). V lost 2 bases and J 1 base, leaving 5 bases between the germline ends. The CDR3 totals 14 residues. CDR3 nucleotides: TGTGCCAGCAGCTTACCCCTGAACACCGGGGAGCTGTTTTTT. This gives the protein CASSLPLNTGELFF.

The chain employs TRBV28 and TRBJ2-1; tentative D call: TRBD2 (5 bases). With 6 bases removed from V and 7 bases from J, the gap between germline ends came to 16 bases. CDR1 is MDHEN, CDR2 SYDVKM, per germline. The CDR3 is 14 amino acids. The CDR3 sequence: CASSTGGHRNEQFF. DNA for the CDR3: TGTGCCAGCAGCACCGGAGGTCATAGGAATGAGCAGTTCTTC.

The V call is TRBV15, the J call TRBJ1-1, with a possible D match to TRBD1 (5 bases). The CDR3 contains 14 residues. The germline V and J ends were trimmed by 0 bases and 7 bases, with 12 bases remaining between them. The germline gives CDR1 LNHNV, CDR2 YYDKDF (reference sequence). DNA of the CDR3: TGTGCCACCAGCAGAGATCGAATTCAGGGTGAAGCTTTCTTT. Translation gives CATSRDRIQGEAFF.

The rearrangement joins TRBV6-5 to TRBJ2-5; no clear D gene. Trimming removed 6 bases from V and 5 bases from J, with 7 bases in between. Per the germline V gene, CDR1 is MNHEY and CDR2 is SVGAGI. This CDR3 contains 11 residues. CDR3 sequence: CASRHGETQYF. For the CDR3, the DNA is TGTGCCAGCAGGCACGGGGAGACCCAGTACTTC.

The genes are TRBV3-1 (or the pseudogene TRBV3-2) and TRBJ2-4; 10 nucleotides agree with TRBD1. V gave up 0 bases and J gave up 14 bases; unmatched junction bases: 13. CDR3 size: 16 residues. The germline CDR1 and CDR2 sequences are LGHDT and YNNKEL (reference sequence). The chain's CDR3 is CASSQDVGDRGIGKYF. CDR3 DNA sequence: TGTGCCAGCAGCCAAGATGTCGGGGACAGGGGAATTGGCAAGTACTTC.

The chain is built from TRBV7-9 and TRBJ2-1; a possible D gene is TRBD2 (6 bases). The CDR3 length is 15 residues. Per germline, CDR1 SEHNR and CDR2 FQNEAQ (reference sequence). Trimming pared 4 bases from V and 9 bases from J, leaving 19 bases between. CDR3 region: CASSSRDPGRGEQFF. CDR3 bases: TGTGCCAGCAGCTCTCGGGACCCAGGGCGGGGTGAGCAGTTCTTC.